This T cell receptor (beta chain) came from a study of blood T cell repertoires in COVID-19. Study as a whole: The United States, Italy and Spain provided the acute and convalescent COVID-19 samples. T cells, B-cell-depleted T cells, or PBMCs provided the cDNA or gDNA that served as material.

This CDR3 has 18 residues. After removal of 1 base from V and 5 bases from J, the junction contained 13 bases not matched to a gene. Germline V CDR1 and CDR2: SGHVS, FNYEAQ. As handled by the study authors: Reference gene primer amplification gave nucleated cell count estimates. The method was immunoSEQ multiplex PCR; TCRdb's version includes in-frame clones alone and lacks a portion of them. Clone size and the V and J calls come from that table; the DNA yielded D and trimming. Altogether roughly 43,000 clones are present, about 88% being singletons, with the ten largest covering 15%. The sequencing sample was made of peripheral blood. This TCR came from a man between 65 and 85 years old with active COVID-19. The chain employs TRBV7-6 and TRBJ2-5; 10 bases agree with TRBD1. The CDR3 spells CASSLDPGQGRPGETQYF. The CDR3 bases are TGTGCCAGCAGCTTAGATCCGGGACAGGGGCGTCCTGGGGAGACCCAGTACTTC. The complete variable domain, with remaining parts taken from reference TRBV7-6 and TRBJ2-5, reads GAGVSQSPRYKVTKRGQDVALRCDPISGHVSLYWYRQALGQGPEFLTYFNYEAQQDKSGLPNDRFSAERPEGSISTLTIQRTEQRDSAMYRCASSLDPGQGRPGETQYFGPGTRLLVL.